The rows below give T cell receptor beta chains drawn from one sample of a study of early T cells in non-severe SARS-CoV-2 infection. TCRdb re-called the 5' RACE reads with MiXCR, one entry per CDR3 protein. This table has roughly 83,000 distinct CDR3 sequences, roughly 12% appearing once. The material sequenced was whole blood, taken at baseline. These receptors originate from an adult who was a healthcare worker with PCR-confirmed SARS-CoV-2 infection or an uninfected control (not recorded which). CDR3s include the opening cysteine and the closing phenylalanine or tryptophan.

j_gene: TRBJ1-2
v_gene: TRBV7-9
CDR3aa: CASSPVTGGDYGYTF

j_gene: TRBJ2-7
v_gene: TRBV11-2
CDR3aa: CASSLDMPAWSYEQYF

j_gene: TRBJ2-1
v_gene: TRBV24-1
CDR3aa: CATSDSYTSGRPQQFF

j_gene: TRBJ1-1
v_gene: TRBV5-8
CDR3aa: CASTLFLVMNTEAFF

j_gene: TRBJ2-3
v_gene: TRBV20-1
CDR3aa: CSASSLHGGQGSTDTQYF

j_gene: TRBJ1-5
v_gene: TRBV18
CDR3aa: CASSPGQGGNQPQHF

j_gene: TRBJ2-7
v_gene: TRBV7-2
CDR3aa: CASSHRVAYEQYF

j_gene: TRBJ2-7
v_gene: TRBV10-3
CDR3aa: CAISGTGAPYEQYF

j_gene: TRBJ2-2
v_gene: TRBV19
CDR3aa: CASSVGTSNTGELFF

j_gene: TRBJ1-2
v_gene: TRBV27
CDR3aa: CASSLQPATEGYTF

j_gene: TRBJ2-2
v_gene: TRBV27
CDR3aa: CASRSQGALGGELFF

j_gene: TRBJ2-2
v_gene: TRBV6-1
CDR3aa: CASTNSGGTSGELFF

j_gene: TRBJ1-4
v_gene: TRBV11-2
CDR3aa: CASRSGTYEKLFF

j_gene: TRBJ1-5
v_gene: TRBV20-1
CDR3aa: CSAREGGVPVNQPQHF

j_gene: TRBJ1-1
v_gene: TRBV2
CDR3aa: CASSKWGRQGANTEAFF

j_gene: TRBJ2-1
v_gene: TRBV10-1
CDR3aa: CASSESGTPNEQFF

j_gene: TRBJ1-3
v_gene: TRBV12-3/TRBV12-4
CDR3aa: CASNQGSGNTIYF

j_gene: TRBJ1-4
v_gene: TRBV30
CDR3aa: CAWSLGDEKLFF

j_gene: TRBJ2-7
v_gene: TRBV18
CDR3aa: CASSAVGGEQYF

j_gene: TRBJ2-3
v_gene: TRBV7-9
CDR3aa: CASSNTGFADTQYF

j_gene: TRBJ2-7
v_gene: TRBV7-9
CDR3aa: CASSFATSLSSYEQYF

j_gene: TRBJ2-1
v_gene: TRBV7-6
CDR3aa: CASSTRLAVNNEQFF

j_gene: TRBJ2-3
v_gene: TRBV11-3
CDR3aa: CASSSGYPGGSDTQYF

j_gene: TRBJ2-3
v_gene: TRBV29-1
CDR3aa: CSVEVGFTDTQYF

j_gene: TRBJ2-1
v_gene: TRBV6-2/TRBV6-3
CDR3aa: CATQPGVNEQFF

j_gene: TRBJ2-3
v_gene: TRBV6-1
CDR3aa: CASSESRDTQYF

j_gene: TRBJ2-5
v_gene: TRBV6-5
CDR3aa: CASRRGPMGETQYF

j_gene: TRBJ1-6
v_gene: TRBV20-1
CDR3aa: CSARELTGGRSPLHF

j_gene: TRBJ2-7
v_gene: TRBV7-2
CDR3aa: CASSLWGRGEQYF

j_gene: TRBJ2-3
v_gene: TRBV5-5
CDR3aa: CASSLEDSGRALDTQYF

j_gene: TRBJ2-3
v_gene: TRBV11-1
CDR3aa: CASSLALFTDTQYF

j_gene: TRBJ1-1
v_gene: TRBV18
CDR3aa: CASSPPETEAFF

j_gene: TRBJ1-1
v_gene: TRBV20-1
CDR3aa: CSPQVGFEAFF

j_gene: TRBJ2-5
v_gene: TRBV7-9
CDR3aa: CASTHGGPTSQETQYF

j_gene: TRBJ2-2
v_gene: TRBV19
CDR3aa: CASSPRTSGYTGELFF

j_gene: TRBJ2-3
v_gene: TRBV20-1
CDR3aa: CSGRQGPDTQYF

j_gene: TRBJ1-6
v_gene: TRBV27
CDR3aa: CASRSGQAYNSPLHF

j_gene: TRBJ1-5
v_gene: TRBV12-3/TRBV12-4
CDR3aa: CASSRPGLLNQPQHF

j_gene: TRBJ2-3
v_gene: TRBV5-4
CDR3aa: CASSPGLPTLGDTQYF

j_gene: TRBJ1-2
v_gene: TRBV24-1
CDR3aa: CATSDARGYGYTF

j_gene: TRBJ2-6
v_gene: TRBV10-3
CDR3aa: CAISLFTANTGANVLTF

j_gene: TRBJ2-3
v_gene: TRBV18
CDR3aa: CASSTSGPYTDTQYF

j_gene: TRBJ2-1
v_gene: TRBV6-6
CDR3aa: CASSYSAEPSEVGQFF

j_gene: TRBJ1-1
v_gene: TRBV28
CDR3aa: CASSFQINIAEAFF

j_gene: TRBJ2-7
v_gene: TRBV28
CDR3aa: CASSPRDRPSYEQYF

j_gene: TRBJ1-4
v_gene: TRBV20-1
CDR3aa: CSAIRDRDPTNEKLFF